These 17 T cell receptor beta chains share one sample of origin, sequenced in a study of CD8+ T cells in alopecia areata (dated by TCRdb to the late 2010s). Libraries were made using the immunoSEQ multiplex PCR assay. RNA was extracted from all samples and reverse transcribed into cDNA, which served as template for TCR sequencing. TCRdb took over this immuneACCESS table, retaining in-frame rearrangements with V and J assigned. Such tables are incomplete; in checked studies, under half of the missing clones stem from an unresolved V gene, and the remainder is unexplained. This sample comprises about 120,000 clones, roughly 68% of them detected only once. The ten most abundant clones make up roughly 2.8% of the sample. The specimen was CD4+ T cells sorted from blood. All receptors come from a human donor in good health.

CDR3 region: CASSLTRQGGNYGYTF. The DNA for the CDR3 is TGTGCCAGCAGCTTAACGCGACAGGGAGGAAACTATGGCTACACCTTC. The chain employs TRBV7-8 and TRBJ1-2, with 7 bases identical to TRBD1. The CDR3 has 16 amino acids. The V and J ends lost 2 bases and 2 bases, in that order; junction bases with no gene match: 8. In germline, CDR1 is SGHVS, CDR2 FQNEAQ.

This clone was counted between two and nine times. The V and J genes are TRBV30 and TRBJ1-1, with TRBD1 matching 8 bases. The trim removed 4 bases at V and 0 bases at J, leaving 4 bases unmatched. Germline values: CDR1 GTSNPN, CDR2 SVGIG (reference sequence). The CDR3 totals 14 residues. The CDR3 reads CAWKTDRVNTEAFF. CDR3 nucleotides: TGTGCCTGGAAAACGGACAGGGTGAACACTGAAGCTTTCTTT.

There are a few counts of this clone. V usage is TRBV11-2 and J usage is TRBJ1-3; D remains unclear. The CDR3 consists of 16 residues. The germline V gene has CDR1 SGHAT and CDR2 FQNNGV. Trimming left V 2 bases short and J 2 bases short, with 13 bases between. The CDR3 region has the DNA TGTGCCAGCAGCTTAATCACCGGAAAGACTGGAAACACCATATATTTT. This encodes CASSLITGKTGNTIYF.

This clone has a handful of counts. J is TRBJ2-7 and V is TRBV29-1, with TRBD1 matching 7 bases. After removal of 6 bases from V and 5 bases from J, the junction contained 7 bases not matched to a gene. Germline V lookup: CDR1 SQVTM, CDR2 ANQGSEA. The CDR3 spans 12 residues. CDR3 DNA sequence: TGCAGCGTCGACTCAACAGGGGACGAGCAGTACTTC. Residues: CSVDSTGDEQYF.

As DNA, the CDR3 is TGTGCCAGCAGCCCGACTAGCGGGGTGTACGAGCAGTACTTC. It specifies CASSPTSGVYEQYF. The chain recombines TRBV7-2 with TRBJ2-7, with TRBD2 identical over 11 bases. This CDR3 contains 14 residues. V lost 5 bases, J lost 4 bases, and 4 bases stayed unmatched. CDR1 SGHTA and CDR2 FQGNSA come from the germline V gene.

V is TRBV4-1 and J is TRBJ2-1; D remains ambiguous. The CDR3 loop spans 14 amino acids. V was clipped by 5 bases and J by 6 bases, with 14 bases between them. Germline CDR1 reads MGHRA; CDR2 reads YSYEKL. The CDR3 nucleotides read TGCGCCAGCAGCGCGAGTAGCCCACCCAATGAGCAGTTCTTC. This encodes CASSASSPPNEQFF.

The chain is built from TRBV15 and TRBJ2-7, with D possibly being TRBD2 (6 bases). Germline CDR1 reads LNHNV; CDR2 reads YYDKDF (reference sequence). CDR3 length: 15 residues. V was pared by 1 base and J by 3 bases, with 13 bases between. As DNA, the CDR3 is TGTGCCACCAGCAGAGGCGGGACGGGACTCTACGAGCAGTACTTC. Amino acids: CATSRGGTGLYEQYF.

The chain is built from TRBV23-1 and TRBJ1-1; no clear D. TRBV23-1 is designated an ORF whose function remains uncertain. The V gene lost 8 bases and the J gene lost 10 bases, with 17 bases spanning the gap. The CDR3 is 12 residues long. Here the CDR3 reads CASPPRAGGAFF. The CDR3 coding sequence is TGCGCCAGCCCCCCGAGAGCCGGTGGAGCTTTCTTT.

V usage is TRBV29-1 and J usage is TRBJ1-4, with 8 bases fitting TRBD1. The CDR3 spans 13 residues. After removal of 6 bases from V and 7 bases from J, the junction contained 7 bases not matched to a gene. Germline lookup yields CDR1 SQVTM and CDR2 ANQGSEA. CDR3 residues: CSVRRGRTEKLFF. CDR3 in DNA: TGCAGCGTCCGCAGGGGGCGGACTGAAAAACTGTTTTTT.

This chain uses TRBV9 with TRBJ2-6; maybe TRBD1 (5 bases). The germline V and J ends were trimmed by 0 bases and 2 bases, with 12 bases remaining between them. The CDR3 consists of 17 residues. The germline V gene has CDR1 SGDLS and CDR2 YYNGEE. CDR3 nucleotides: TGTGCCAGCAGCGTAGGGCAGGGAAAGGCTGGGGCCAACGTCCTGACTTTC. It encodes CASSVGQGKAGANVLTF.

Points on this clone: Other DNA variants within this sample encode the same CDR3. The chain carries TRBV29-1 and TRBJ1-4; the D gene is possibly TRBD1 (5 bases). The germline gives CDR1 SQVTM, CDR2 ANQGSEA. The CDR3 loop spans 13 amino acids. The V end lost 8 bases, the J end lost 5 bases, and 15 bases lay between the germline ends. This CDR3 reads CSTRRGTNEKLFF. DNA for the CDR3: TGCAGCACCCGTCGGGGCACGAATGAAAAACTGTTTTTT.

This clone has only a few counts. V usage is TRBV25-1 and J usage is TRBJ2-5, with D possibly being TRBD1 or TRBD2 (6 bases each). V was trimmed by 6 bases and J by 4 bases, leaving 15 bases between them. Germline CDR1 and CDR2: MGHDK and SYGVNS. The CDR3 contains 14 residues. This CDR3 reads CASRSPGAAETQYF. CDR3 DNA: TGTGCCAGCAGGAGCCCGGGGGCTGCAGAGACCCAGTACTTC.

The rearrangement uses TRBV5-1 and TRBJ2-5; unclear D gene. The V end lost 5 bases, the J end lost 2 bases, and 10 bases lay between the germline ends. Germline values: CDR1 SGHRS, CDR2 YFSETQ. This CDR3 is 13 amino acids long. The CDR3 DNA follows: TGCGCCAGCAGTAGACAAATTCAAGAGACCCAGTACTTC. This gives the protein CASSRQIQETQYF.

The chain carries TRBV4-2 and TRBJ2-2; TRBD1 matches 7 bases. The CDR3 runs to 16 residues. Per the germline V gene, CDR1 is LGHNA and CDR2 is YNFKEQ. Trimming took 1 base from V and 7 from J; bases not matched to a gene: 9. The CDR3 region is CASSQVGTGVVGELFF. The CDR3 region has the DNA TGTGCCAGCAGCCAAGTCGGCACAGGGGTAGTCGGGGAGCTGTTTTTT.

The rearrangement links TRBV19 to TRBJ1-2; D unresolved. Germline CDR1 is LNHDA and CDR2 is SQIVND (reference sequence). The CDR3 loop spans 12 amino acids. Trimming shortened V by 4 bases and J by 7 bases, and 10 bases separated the two germline ends. The CDR3 sequence: CASSTQAAGYTF. The CDR3 DNA reads as TGTGCCAGTAGTACCCAGGCCGCTGGCTACACCTTC.

J is TRBJ1-2 and V is TRBV19, with D possibly being TRBD1 (5 bases). The CDR3 covers 15 residues. CDR1 and CDR2 (germline): LNHDA, SQIVND (reference sequence). V dropped 0 bases and J dropped 2 bases, with 10 bases sitting between them. The CDR3: CASSIEKGPNYGYTF. CDR3 coding DNA: TGTGCCAGTAGTATAGAAAAGGGACCAAACTATGGCTACACCTTC.

The J gene is TRBJ1-1, the V gene TRBV2; D is undetermined. Germline values: CDR1 SNHLY, CDR2 FYNNEI. The CDR3 runs 11 residues. V was shortened by 5 bases and J by 3 bases, with 4 bases between the two germline ends. The DNA of the CDR3 is TGTGCCAGCAGTACCTACACTGAAGCTTTCTTT. Translation gives CASSTYTEAFF.